Sequencing of this T cell receptor beta chain was carried out in a study of cytomegalovirus exposure and HLA in healthy donors. Researchers ran the PCR with 60 Vbeta and 13 Jbeta primers. Original processing notes: Among the unique TCR beta chains that a later analysis counted, about 79 million in all, 9.5 million to 11 million were shared. The repertoire was sequenced with immunoSEQ multiplex PCR; TCRdb's copy has only in-frame clones and lacks some. The DNA was the basis for D and trimming; V, J and clone size are from that table. In the table there are more than 95,000 clones, 15% to 20% of which are singletons. Overall study findings and caveats: CMV serostatus was the only immune exposure information that was available. The later analysis indicated that the majority of CMV-associated TCR beta chains appeared HLA-restricted.

Details on this clone: The target antigen is unknown.

The CDR3 sequence is 12 residues long. CDR1 and CDR2 (germline): MNHEY, SVGAGI. The V end was cut by 0 bases, the J end by 11 bases, with 10 bases between. Sequenced sample: PBMCs. This receptor was obtained from a female donor in good health and CMV-seropositive. The chain combines TRBV6-5 with TRBJ1-1, with D perhaps matching TRBD1 (6 bases). The CDR3 DNA is TGTGCCAGCAGTTACTCGCAGGGGATGGCTTTCTTT. Amino acid sequence: CASSYSQGMAFF.